This is a list of T cell receptor beta chains from one sample in a study of cytomegalovirus exposure and HLA in healthy donors. The method was immunoSEQ multiplex PCR; TCRdb's version includes in-frame clones alone and lacks a portion of them. In the table there are 200,000 or so clones, 84% of which are singletons. Sequencing input: PBMCs. The receptors derive from a man between 18 and 35 years old in good health and CMV-seropositive. CDR3s include the opening cysteine and the closing phenylalanine or tryptophan. The order of the fields is V gene, D gene, CDR3 length, clone size, J gene, CDR3 protein. The D gene is left open where the match is weak. Size values are once, few and many counts, or a class for expanded clones, and some rows have none.

>TRBV27|-|16|-|TRBJ2-1
CASSPSSGEVYNEQFF
>TRBV6-5|-|13|-|TRBJ1-1
CASRVGGWTEAFF
>TRBV19|-|12|once|TRBJ1-4
CASREGNEKLFF
>TRBV11-3|TRBD2|16|-|TRBJ2-3
CASSLGTSGLTDTQYF
>TRBV7-9|TRBD1|15|-|TRBJ2-2
CASSPQTGHTGELFF
>TRBV6-5|-|14|-|TRBJ1-2
CASKMGGSNYGYTF
>TRBV28|TRBD2|15|-|TRBJ2-2
CASSRLAGADGELFF
>TRBV6-5|-|13|once|TRBJ1-1
CASSYFGDTEAFF
>TRBV9|-|16|-|TRBJ2-6
CASSATRVPGANVLTF
>TRBV5-6|TRBD1|16|once|TRBJ2-7
CASSPRLTGAMYEQYF
>TRBV5-4|-|14|-|TRBJ2-7
CASSLETNSYEQYF
>TRBV27|TRBD2|17|-|TRBJ2-5
CASSLAWGGRARETQYF
>TRBV27|-|18|-|TRBJ2-6
CASSLSWEGQTGANVLTF
>TRBV27|-|14|-|TRBJ1-3
CASSFSRAGNTIYF
>TRBV5-6|TRBD1|16|-|TRBJ1-3
CASSLDRGSIGNTIYF
>TRBV20-1|-|11|-|TRBJ2-7
CSANLFGEQYF
>TRBV14|-|12|-|TRBJ1-2
CASSRQEHGYTF
>TRBV7-2|TRBD1|15|-|TRBJ2-7
CASSLVGRGSYEQYF
>TRBV19|-|14|-|TRBJ1-2
CASSIGNSQYGYTF
>TRBV4-2|TRBD2|15|-|TRBJ2-3
CAGSPSGREVDTQYF
>TRBV28|TRBD2|15|-|TRBJ2-7
CASSLTGTSYYEQYF
>TRBV28|TRBD1|15|-|TRBJ2-1
CASSLVGTGGIIQFF
>TRBV7-9|TRBD1|13|few|TRBJ1-2
CASSAGQNYGYTF
>TRBV10-1|TRBD1|13|-|TRBJ2-5
CASSRTGGQTQYF
>TRBV6-5|-|14|-|TRBJ1-2
CASSYSPREVGYTF
>TRBV27|-|13|-|TRBJ1-4
CASSLSSQEKLFF
>TRBV28|-|16|once|TRBJ2-7
CASSLFRSLALNEQYF
>TRBV5-8|-|14|-|TRBJ2-1
CASSAGLTVREQFF
>TRBV27|TRBD2|13|-|TRBJ2-7
CASTSGSSYEQYF
>TRBV9|TRBD1|14|few|TRBJ1-1
CASSIGTEGTEAFF
>TRBV5-4|-|15|-|TRBJ1-3
CASSFGGPAGNTIYF
>TRBV2|-|11|few|TRBJ2-7
CASSVNSEQYF
>TRBV4-1|-|16|-|TRBJ2-5
CASSHPSRNLQETQYF
>TRBV4-2|TRBD1|17|few|TRBJ1-4
CASSQDLWGTGVGKLFF
>TRBV15|-|15|-|TRBJ2-1
CATREGAVSYNEQFF
>TRBV27|-|14|-|TRBJ2-3
CASSLWERVDTQYF
>TRBV5-6|TRBD2|15|-|TRBJ2-1
CASLGAGGSYNEQFF
>TRBV7-2|-|15|-|TRBJ1-5
CASSLIRDRGQPQHF
>TRBV30|TRBD1|17|-|TRBJ2-1
CASKNGPGQGVYNEQFF
>TRBV5-1|TRBD2|15|-|TRBJ2-1
CASSSTGGVYNEQFF
>TRBV4-2|-|17|-|TRBJ2-5
CASSEQVRGRGSETQYF
>TRBV29-1|-|16|-|TRBJ1-2
CSVGRRAAGTNYGYTF
>TRBV5-1|-|14|-|TRBJ1-1
CASSLDGGDTEAFF
>TRBV5-1|TRBD1|16|-|TRBJ1-2
CASSLDAGGAEGGYTF
>TRBV6-4|TRBD2|16|-|TRBJ2-1
CASSDGLAGGLDEQFF
>TRBV14|TRBD2|17|-|TRBJ2-2
CASSQFLGGRWTGELFF
>TRBV9|TRBD1|17|-|TRBJ2-1
CASSPLRSGTGKNEQFF
>TRBV2|-|14|-|TRBJ2-7
CASSLMGLRGEQYF
>TRBV2|TRBD1|20|-|TRBJ2-7
CASSSGTGDWGESGIDEQYF
>TRBV7-8|TRBD2|20|once|TRBJ2-7
CASSSPIELAGGPEGVEQYF
>TRBV14|TRBD1|16|-|TRBJ1-1
CASRLTGDQGNTEAFF
>TRBV11-3|TRBD2|17|-|TRBJ2-2
CASSLYSGERYTGELFF
>TRBV11-3|-|16|-|TRBJ2-1
CASSLVGSSSYNEQFF
>TRBV4-2|-|15|-|TRBJ2-7
CASSPAFSRGYEQYF
>TRBV4-3|TRBD2|15|-|TRBJ2-7
CASSQVLAGAYEQYF
>TRBV27|TRBD1|15|-|TRBJ1-1
CASPPTGGAVTEAFF
>TRBV5-6|-|14|few|TRBJ1-5
CASSLGQLDQPQHF